This T cell receptor (beta chain) was sequenced for a study of blood T cells in healthy people across ages. Study-level points and caveats: Diversity figures based on one million T cells were deemed too low. Roughly linear declines in TCR beta diversity per million T cells occurred with age.

There are a few counts of this clonotype. Its target is unknown. The second PCR ran 7 to 11 cycles with a sample-barcoded 5' primer and J-beta primers. MiXCR, run by TCRdb on the 5' RACE reads, gives a single entry per CDR3 protein. The table has about a million distinct CDR3 sequences, around 48% seen once. The length of the CDR3 is 17 residues. CDR1 is MGHDK and CDR2 is SYGVNS in the germline V gene. The V segment lost 4 bases and the J segment 0 bases; nucleotides outside the gene matches: 6. The chain couples TRBV25-1 to TRBJ2-1; the match to TRBD2 covers 10 bases. The TCR originated in a man aged 30-40 years in good health. The sequenced sample consisted of blood. The CDR3 reads CASSALIAGGSYNEQFF. For the CDR3, the DNA is TGTGCCAGCAGTGCCCTGATAGCGGGGGGCTCCTACAATGAGCAGTTCTTC.